Listed below are T cell receptor beta chains from one sample, sequenced in a study of blood T cells in healthy people across ages. Using its own MiXCR run on the 5' RACE reads, TCRdb lists one record per CDR3 protein. Of 550,000 to 600,000 distinct CDR3 sequences in the sample, about 25% were seen once. The sequencing sample was made of blood. These receptors came from a woman between 65 and 79 years old in good health. Both conserved end residues are part of each CDR3. Fields, in order: clone size, D gene, V gene, J gene, CDR3 DNA, CDR3 protein. D genes are given only for firm matches. Clone size appears in some rows only: once, few, many, or a class for an expanded clone.

NA	TRBD2	TRBV7-9	TRBJ2-5	TGTGCCAGCAGCTCCGCGGGGGTGGAGACCCAGTACTTC	CASSSAGVETQYF
few	NA	TRBV5-5	TRBJ1-3	TGTGCCAGCAGCTCTTTCGTGGGACGGCACTCTGGAAACACCATATATTTT	CASSSFVGRHSGNTIYF
few	NA	TRBV15	TRBJ1-2	TGTGCCACCAGCAAAGATGGAACAGTCTATGGCTACACCTTC	CATSKDGTVYGYTF
few	NA	TRBV6-1	TRBJ1-1	TGTGCCAGTCGGGGAGGCACTGAAGCTTTCTTT	CASRGGTEAFF
NA	TRBD1	TRBV6-2/TRBV6-3	TRBJ2-7	TGTGCCAGCACCTCACTACGCACAGGGGCCTACGAGCAGTACTTC	CASTSLRTGAYEQYF
NA	TRBD2	TRBV2	TRBJ2-3	TGTGCCAGCATTGCCGGGGGGGCCTCGGATACGCAGTATTTT	CASIAGGASDTQYF
NA	NA	TRBV20-1	TRBJ1-3	TGCAGTGCACCCCAGGAGAGCTCTGGAAACACCATATATTTT	CSAPQESSGNTIYF
NA	NA	TRBV21-1	TRBJ2-3	TGTGCCAGCCCTTGGCCGGGGAGCACAGATACGCAGTATTTT	CASPWPGSTDTQYF
few	TRBD2	TRBV7-3	TRBJ2-7	TGTGCCAGCAGCTTAACATCGGCCGGGGGGGCCTACGAGCAGTACTTC	CASSLTSAGGAYEQYF
NA	TRBD1	TRBV4-2	TRBJ1-2	TGTGCCAGCAGCCGTACAGGGGGCGCGGGAGGCTACACCTTC	CASSRTGGAGGYTF
NA	TRBD1	TRBV29-1	TRBJ1-2	TGCAGCTCAGGACAGGGCGGATATGGCTACACCTTC	CSSGQGGYGYTF
few	NA	TRBV29-1	TRBJ2-7	TGCAGCGTTGGTTCTAACGAGCAGTACTTC	CSVGSNEQYF
few	TRBD2	TRBV7-2	TRBJ2-7	TGTGCCAGCAGCTCCCACGGACTAGCGCAGTACTTC	CASSSHGLAQYF
NA	NA	TRBV7-3	TRBJ2-1	TGTGCCAGCAGCTTAATGGGGGACTCCTACAATGAGCAGTTCTTC	CASSLMGDSYNEQFF
few	NA	TRBV3-1	TRBJ2-7	TGTGCCAGCAGCCAATACAGCCCCTACGAGCAGTACTTC	CASSQYSPYEQYF
few	NA	TRBV9	TRBJ2-5	TGTGCCAGCAACGTGCGGGGGCTGGATACCGAGACCCAGTACTTC	CASNVRGLDTETQYF
NA	NA	TRBV29-1	TRBJ2-7	TGCAGCGTTCGCCGGCTTAACTACGAGCAGTACTTC	CSVRRLNYEQYF
NA	TRBD1	TRBV20-1	TRBJ2-5	TGCAGTGCCGCGACCGGGACAGTGCAAGAGACCCAGTACTTC	CSAATGTVQETQYF
few	TRBD2	TRBV7-2	TRBJ2-5	TGTGCCAGCAGCCCCAGATCCGGGACTAGCGGGGAACAAGAGACCCAGTACTTC	CASSPRSGTSGEQETQYF
NA	TRBD1	TRBV5-1	TRBJ2-7	TGCGCCAGCAGGCCCGGGACAGAGTTCTACGAGCAGTACTTC	CASRPGTEFYEQYF
NA	TRBD1	TRBV7-6	TRBJ1-5	TGTGCCAGCAGCTTCGGACAGGGTCTTCGCAATCAGCCCCAGCATTTT	CASSFGQGLRNQPQHF
few	NA	TRBV7-2	TRBJ1-2	TGTGCCAGCAGCAAGACAGGAAACTATGGCTACACCTTC	CASSKTGNYGYTF
NA	NA	TRBV18	TRBJ2-1	TGTGCCAGCTCAGGGACAAGGAATGAGCAGTTCTTC	CASSGTRNEQFF
NA	TRBD1	TRBV4-1	TRBJ2-4	TGCGCCAGCAGCCAACAAATGGACAGGGGGAACATTCAGTACTTC	CASSQQMDRGNIQYF
NA	NA	TRBV7-3	TRBJ1-1	TGTGCCAGCAGCTTGAAAATGATCGATAACACTGAAGCTTTCTTT	CASSLKMIDNTEAFF